This T cell receptor (beta chain) was captured in a study of T cell responses to AZD1222 COVID-19 vaccine. Study at large: Second-dose recipients at about 4 or about 12 weeks were treated as one pooled group.

Deletions cut 7 bases from V and 5 bases from J, with 15 bases between. Per germline, CDR1 MDHEN and CDR2 SYDVKM. This CDR3 spans 14 amino acids. Concerning this clone itself: The antigen is unknown.

Profiled with immunoSEQ multiplex PCR; TCRdb holds only in-frame clones, not every one. The sample lists 100,000 to 150,000 clones, 87% occurring once. Notes on the study in general: The breadth and depth of Spike-specific TCRs increased once two AZD1222 doses had been given. Sampled repertoires all dated from after the peak T cell response. There were mostly white British donors and more females than males, and clonal diversity was possibly underestimated.

The V and J genes are TRBV28 and TRBJ1-3; D gene ambiguous. The sample in question was peripheral blood, obtained on day 0 of AZD1222 vaccination. The source is an adult in good health. The CDR3 region has the DNA TGTGCCAGCACCTGGGAGGGATCCAGAAACACCATATATTTT. Encoded protein: CASTWEGSRNTIYF.